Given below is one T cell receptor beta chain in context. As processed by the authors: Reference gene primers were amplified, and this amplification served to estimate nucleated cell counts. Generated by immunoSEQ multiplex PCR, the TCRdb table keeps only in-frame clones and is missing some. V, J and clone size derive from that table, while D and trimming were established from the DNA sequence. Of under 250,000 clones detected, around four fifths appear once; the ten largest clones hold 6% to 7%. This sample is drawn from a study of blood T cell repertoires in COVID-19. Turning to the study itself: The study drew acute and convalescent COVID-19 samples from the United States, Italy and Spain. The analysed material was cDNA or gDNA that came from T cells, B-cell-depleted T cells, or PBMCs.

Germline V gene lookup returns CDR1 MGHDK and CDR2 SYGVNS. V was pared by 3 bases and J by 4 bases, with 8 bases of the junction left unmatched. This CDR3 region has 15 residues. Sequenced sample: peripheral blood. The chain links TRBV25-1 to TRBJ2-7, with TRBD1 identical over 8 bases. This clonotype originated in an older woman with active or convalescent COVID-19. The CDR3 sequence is CASSDLLTGEYEQYF. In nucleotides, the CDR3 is TGTGCCAGCAGTGACCTCTTGACAGGGGAATACGAGCAGTACTTC.